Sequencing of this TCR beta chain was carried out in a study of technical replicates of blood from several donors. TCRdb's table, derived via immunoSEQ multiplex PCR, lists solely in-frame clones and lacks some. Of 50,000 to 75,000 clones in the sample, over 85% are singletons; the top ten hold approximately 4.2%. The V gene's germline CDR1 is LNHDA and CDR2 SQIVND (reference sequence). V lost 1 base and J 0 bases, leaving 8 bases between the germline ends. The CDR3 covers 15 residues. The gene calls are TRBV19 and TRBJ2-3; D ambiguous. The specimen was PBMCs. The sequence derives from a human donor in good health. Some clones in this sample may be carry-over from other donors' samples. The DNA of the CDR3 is TGTGCCAGTAGTATAGGTTCGCGCAGCACAGATACGCAGTATTTT. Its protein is CASSIGSRSTDTQYF. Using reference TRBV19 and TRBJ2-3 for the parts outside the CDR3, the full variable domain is DGGITQSPKYLFRKEGQNVTLSCEQNLNHDAMYWYRQDPGQGLRLIYYSQIVNDFQKGDIAEGYSVSREKKESFPLTVTSAQKNPTAFYLCASSIGSRSTDTQYFGPGTRLTVL.